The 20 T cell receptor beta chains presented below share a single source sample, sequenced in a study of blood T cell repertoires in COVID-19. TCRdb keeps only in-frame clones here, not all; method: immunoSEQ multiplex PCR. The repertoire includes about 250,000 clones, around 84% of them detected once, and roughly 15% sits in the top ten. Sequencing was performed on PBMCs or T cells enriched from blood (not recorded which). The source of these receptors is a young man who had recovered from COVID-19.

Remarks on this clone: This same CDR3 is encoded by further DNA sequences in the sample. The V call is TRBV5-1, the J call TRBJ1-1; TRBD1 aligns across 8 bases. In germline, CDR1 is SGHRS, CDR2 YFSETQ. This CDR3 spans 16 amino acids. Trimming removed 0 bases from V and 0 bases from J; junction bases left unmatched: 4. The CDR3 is CASSLGQGPMNTEAFF. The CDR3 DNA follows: TGCGCCAGCAGCTTGGGACAGGGGCCCATGAACACTGAAGCTTTCTTT.

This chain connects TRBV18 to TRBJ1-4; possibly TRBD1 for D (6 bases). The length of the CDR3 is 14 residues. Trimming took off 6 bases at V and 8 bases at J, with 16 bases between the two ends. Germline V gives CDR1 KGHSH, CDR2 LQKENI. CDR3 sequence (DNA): TGTGCCAGCTCCAATACCGCAGGGGTGGAAAAACTGTTTTTT. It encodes CASSNTAGVEKLFF.

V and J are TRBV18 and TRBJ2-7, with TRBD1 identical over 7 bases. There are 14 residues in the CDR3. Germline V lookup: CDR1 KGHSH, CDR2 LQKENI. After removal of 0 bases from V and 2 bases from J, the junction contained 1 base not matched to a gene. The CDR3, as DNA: TGTGCCAGCTCACCACCGGGACAGACCTACGAGCAGTACTTC. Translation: CASSPPGQTYEQYF. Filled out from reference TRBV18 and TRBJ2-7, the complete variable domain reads NAGVMQNPRHLVRRRGQEARLRCSPMKGHSHVYWYRQLPEEGLKFMVYLQKENIIDESGMPKERFSAEFPKEGPSILRIQQVVRGDSAAYFCASSPPGQTYEQYFGPGTRLTVT.

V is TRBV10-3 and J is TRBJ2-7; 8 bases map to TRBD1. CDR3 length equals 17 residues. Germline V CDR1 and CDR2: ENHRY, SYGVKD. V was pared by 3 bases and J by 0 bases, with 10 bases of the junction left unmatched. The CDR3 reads CAISDEPGQGPSYEQYF. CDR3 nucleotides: TGTGCCATCAGTGATGAACCTGGACAGGGACCCTCCTACGAGCAGTACTTC.

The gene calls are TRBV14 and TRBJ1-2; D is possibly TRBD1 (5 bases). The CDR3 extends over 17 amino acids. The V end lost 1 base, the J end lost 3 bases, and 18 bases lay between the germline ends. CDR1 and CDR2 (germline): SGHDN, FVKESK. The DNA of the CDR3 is TGTGCCAGCAGCCAAGTAAAGTGGATCCGGGGGGACTATGGCTACACCTTC. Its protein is CASSQVKWIRGDYGYTF.

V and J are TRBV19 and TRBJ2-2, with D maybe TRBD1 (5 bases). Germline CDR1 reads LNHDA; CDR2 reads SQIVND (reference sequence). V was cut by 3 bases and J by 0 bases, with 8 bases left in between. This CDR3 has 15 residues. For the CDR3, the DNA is TGTGCCAGTAGTATGCAGGGTTCGAACACCGGGGAGCTGTTTTTT. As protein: CASSMQGSNTGELFF.

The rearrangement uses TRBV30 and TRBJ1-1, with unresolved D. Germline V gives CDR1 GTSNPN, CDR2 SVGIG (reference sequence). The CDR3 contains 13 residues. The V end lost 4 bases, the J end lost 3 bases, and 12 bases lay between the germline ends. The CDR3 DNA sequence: TGTGCCTGGACTATCCTTCTGGACACTGAAGCTTTCTTT. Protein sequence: CAWTILLDTEAFF.

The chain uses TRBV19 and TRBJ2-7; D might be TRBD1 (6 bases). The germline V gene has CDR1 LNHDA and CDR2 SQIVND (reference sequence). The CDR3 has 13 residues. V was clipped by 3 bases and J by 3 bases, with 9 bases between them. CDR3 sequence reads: CASSMDSYYEQYF. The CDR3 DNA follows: TGTGCCAGTAGTATGGACAGTTACTACGAGCAGTACTTC.

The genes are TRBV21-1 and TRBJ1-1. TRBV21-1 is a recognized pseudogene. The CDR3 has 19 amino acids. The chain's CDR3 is CASSKGGDSKIARYTEAFF. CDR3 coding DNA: TGTGCCAGCAGCAAGGGGGGGGATTCCAAAATTGCTAGGTACACTGAAGCTTTCTTT.

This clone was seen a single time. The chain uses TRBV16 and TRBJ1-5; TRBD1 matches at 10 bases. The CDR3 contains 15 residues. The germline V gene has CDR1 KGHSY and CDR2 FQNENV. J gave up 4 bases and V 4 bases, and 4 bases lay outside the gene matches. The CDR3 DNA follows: TGTGCCAGCAGCCCCGCGGGACAGGGGAATCAGCCCCAGCATTTT. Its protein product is CASSPAGQGNQPQHF.

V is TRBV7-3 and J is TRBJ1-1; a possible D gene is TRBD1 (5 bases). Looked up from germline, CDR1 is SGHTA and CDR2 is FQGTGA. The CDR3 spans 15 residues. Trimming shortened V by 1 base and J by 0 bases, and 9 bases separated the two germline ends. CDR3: CASSLMGGMNTEAFF. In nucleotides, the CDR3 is TGTGCCAGCAGCTTAATGGGGGGAATGAACACTGAAGCTTTCTTT.

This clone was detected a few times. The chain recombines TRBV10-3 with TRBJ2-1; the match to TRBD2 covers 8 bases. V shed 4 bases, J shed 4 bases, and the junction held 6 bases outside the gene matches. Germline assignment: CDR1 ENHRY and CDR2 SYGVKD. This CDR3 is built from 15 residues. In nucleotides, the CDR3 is TGTGCCATCAGTGTAGCGGGACGGGGATACAATGAGCAGTTCTTC. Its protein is CAISVAGRGYNEQFF.

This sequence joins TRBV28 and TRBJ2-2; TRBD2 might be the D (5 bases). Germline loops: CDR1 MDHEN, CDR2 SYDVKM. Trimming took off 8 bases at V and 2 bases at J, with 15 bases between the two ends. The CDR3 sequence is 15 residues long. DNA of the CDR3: TGTGCCAGCGGAGGTGGAGGTGGCAACACCGGGGAGCTGTTTTTT. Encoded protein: CASGGGGGNTGELFF.

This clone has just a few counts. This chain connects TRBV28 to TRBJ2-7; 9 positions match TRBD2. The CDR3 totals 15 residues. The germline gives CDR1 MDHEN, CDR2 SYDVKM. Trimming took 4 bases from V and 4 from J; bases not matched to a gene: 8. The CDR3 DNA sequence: TGTGCCAGCAGTTGGGGACTAGCCCTGGGATACGAGCAGTACTTC. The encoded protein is CASSWGLALGYEQYF.

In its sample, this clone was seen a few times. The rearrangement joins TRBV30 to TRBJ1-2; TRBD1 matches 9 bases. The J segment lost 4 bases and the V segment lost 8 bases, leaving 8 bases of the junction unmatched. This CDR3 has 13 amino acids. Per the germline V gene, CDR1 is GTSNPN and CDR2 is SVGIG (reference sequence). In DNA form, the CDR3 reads TGTGCCGGAACAGGGGGCAAAGGCTATGGCTACACCTTC. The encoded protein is CAGTGGKGYGYTF.

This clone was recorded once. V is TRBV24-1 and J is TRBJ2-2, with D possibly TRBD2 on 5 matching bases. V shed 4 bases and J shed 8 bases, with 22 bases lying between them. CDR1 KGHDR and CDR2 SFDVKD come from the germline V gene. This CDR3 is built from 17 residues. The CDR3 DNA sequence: TGTGCCACCAGTGACCCGAAGCGGTTCCTAGACGGGGGGGAGCTGTTTTTT. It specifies CATSDPKRFLDGGELFF.

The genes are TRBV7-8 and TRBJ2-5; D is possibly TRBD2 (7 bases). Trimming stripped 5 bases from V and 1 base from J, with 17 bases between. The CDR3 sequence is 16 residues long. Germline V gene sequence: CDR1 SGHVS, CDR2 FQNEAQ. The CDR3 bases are TGTGCCAGCAGCCCTAGGGGGGGGAGTACCCAAGAGACCCAGTACTTC. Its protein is CASSPRGGSTQETQYF.

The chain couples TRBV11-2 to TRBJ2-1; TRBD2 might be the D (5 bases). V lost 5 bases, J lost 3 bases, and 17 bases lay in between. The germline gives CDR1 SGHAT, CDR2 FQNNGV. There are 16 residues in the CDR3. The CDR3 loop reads CASSAKEDRNYNEQFF. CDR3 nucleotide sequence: TGTGCCAGCAGCGCCAAGGAGGACCGAAACTACAATGAGCAGTTCTTC. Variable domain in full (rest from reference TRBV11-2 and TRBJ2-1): EAGVAQSPRYKIIEKRQSVAFWCNPISGHATLYWYQQILGQGPKLLIQFQNNGVVDDSQLPKDRFSAERLKGVDSTLKIQPAKLEDSAVYLCASSAKEDRNYNEQFFGPGTRLTVL.

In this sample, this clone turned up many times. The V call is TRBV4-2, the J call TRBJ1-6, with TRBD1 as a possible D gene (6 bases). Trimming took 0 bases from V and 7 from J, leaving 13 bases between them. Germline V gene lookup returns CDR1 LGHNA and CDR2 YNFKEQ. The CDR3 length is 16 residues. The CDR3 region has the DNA TGTGCCAGCAGCCAAGATCCGCCAGGGGCAAATTCACCCCTCCACTTT. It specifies CASSQDPPGANSPLHF.

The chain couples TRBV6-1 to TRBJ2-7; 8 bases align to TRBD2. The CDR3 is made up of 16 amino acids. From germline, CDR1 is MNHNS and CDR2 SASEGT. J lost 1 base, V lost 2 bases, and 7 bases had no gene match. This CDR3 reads CASSERAGGASYEQYF. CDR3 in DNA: TGTGCCAGCAGTGAAAGGGCCGGGGGGGCGTCCTACGAGCAGTACTTC.